This T cell receptor beta chain was recovered during a study of CD8 T cells in Susac syndrome. Sequencing of TCR beta was performed on blood CD8+ T cells and on blood CD4+ T cells. Controls were age- and sex-matched healthy donors. RNA in amounts of about 0.5 to 1 ug was reverse transcribed with random hexamers. It was immunoSEQ multiplex PCR that amplified TCR beta CDR3 across 54 Vbeta and 13 Jbeta. TCRdb recomputed calls from the immunoSEQ multiplex PCR reads with MiXCR, one row per CDR3 protein. The data contain about 130,000 distinct CDR3 sequences, roughly 96% of them singletons. Germline V gives CDR1 SQVTM, CDR2 ANQGSEA. The V segment lost 4 bases and the J segment 0 bases; nucleotides outside the gene matches: 2. CDR3 length equals 13 residues. This clonotype was counted between two and nine times.

This receptor was taken from a human donor in good health. Sequenced input: CD4+ T cells from PBMCs. V is TRBV29-1 and J is TRBJ1-2, with TRBD1 matching over 7 bases. In DNA, the CDR3 is TGCAGCGTTGGTACAGGGGCTAACTATGGCTACACCTTC. Translating gives CSVGTGANYGYTF.